This TCR beta chain was observed in a study of Graves' ophthalmopathy and Graves' hyperthyroidism. General study findings and limits: Its predictions of ophthalmopathy progression gave the model 70.59% sensitivity and about 78% specificity.

TCR beta CDR3 regions were amplified from RNA transcripts. The workflow started with a first-round RT-PCR run with HTBI primers and then moved on to a second-round multiplex PCR. TCRdb re-called the multiplex PCR reads with MiXCR, one entry per CDR3 protein. The profile shows under 350,000 distinct CDR3 sequences, about a sixth of them singletons. None of the included patients had other autoimmune diseases, uncontrolled infections, pregnancy or lactation, as these led to exclusion. PBMCs were density-gradient isolated from roughly 9.6 ml fresh blood. The CDR3 spans 13 residues. V was trimmed by 9 bases and J by 1 base, leaving 6 bases between them. Per the germline V gene, CDR1 is KGHDR and CDR2 is SFDVKD. This clonotype was seen repeatedly, ten times or more. Antigen specificity is unknown.

This rearrangement joins TRBV24-1 to TRBJ2-6, with no clear D. The sequencing input was peripheral blood. The sequence derives from an adult man with Graves' ophthalmopathy. The CDR3 region has the DNA TGTGCCACCTTAGAGTCTGGGGCCAACGTCCTGACTTTC. Translating it yields CATLESGANVLTF.